This T cell receptor (beta chain) was found in a study of blood T cell repertoires in COVID-19. Trimming cost V 0 bases and J 6 bases; bases outside gene matches: 7. CDR1 SGHRS and CDR2 YFSETQ come from the germline V gene. This CDR3 region has 15 residues. The assay was immunoSEQ multiplex PCR, and TCRdb's table has in-frame clones only and misses some. Here the sample spans approximately 300,000 clones, 86% being singletons. The sample consisted of PBMCs or T cells enriched from blood (not recorded which). This clonotype was obtained from a woman aged 18-29 years who had recovered from COVID-19. This chain uses TRBV5-1 with TRBJ2-3, with 7 nucleotides matching TRBD1. CDR3 DNA: TGCGCCAGCAGCTTGGAACAGGGGTGGGAGGATACGCAGTATTTT. It encodes CASSLEQGWEDTQYF.